Reported below is one T cell receptor beta chain. The data belong to a study of blood T cell repertoires in COVID-19. Across the whole study: Sites across the United States, Italy and Spain contributed samples from acute and convalescent COVID-19.

Looked up from germline, CDR1 is SGHNT and CDR2 is YENEEA. Trimming at V came to 5 bases and at J to 4 bases, leaving 7 bases not matched to a gene. The CDR3 covers 16 residues. The authors' processing: Researchers report that nucleated cell counts were estimated from reference gene primer amplification. Profiled with immunoSEQ multiplex PCR; TCRdb holds only in-frame clones, not every one. The V and J calls and clone size come from that table; D and trimming were worked out from the DNA. The sample records around 180,000 clones, 89% being singletons. Specimen: PBMCs or T cells enriched from blood (not recorded which). The TCR was taken from a woman in her 40s with acute COVID-19. The chain recombines TRBV11-3 with TRBJ2-5; 13 bases align to TRBD2. Here the CDR3 DNA reads TGTGCCAGCAGCCTAAGACTAGCGGGGGGAGGAGAGACCCAGTACTTC. Protein product: CASSLRLAGGGETQYF.